Detailed here is one TCR beta chain. V lost 7 bases and J lost 5; bases outside the gene matches: 7. In germline, CDR1 is SGHVS, CDR2 FNYEAQ. The CDR3 is 13 residues long. Repertoires were generated with immunoSEQ multiplex PCR, while TCRdb's copy carries only in-frame clones and drops some. This table has around 200,000 clones, approximately 90% appearing once. These data come from a study of blood T cell repertoires in COVID-19. The genes are TRBV7-6 and TRBJ2-5; 7 nucleotides align to TRBD2. This clonotype was sampled from a woman aged 18-29 years who had recovered from COVID-19. What was sequenced was peripheral blood. The CDR3 spells CASTGLVEETQYF. The CDR3 DNA sequence: TGTGCCAGCACCGGACTAGTGGAGGAGACCCAGTACTTC.